Below, 23 T cell receptor beta chains from the same sample are listed, as sequenced in a study of metastatic and nonmetastatic thyroid tumors. Prior to thyroid surgery, none of the patients had received any treatment. MiXCR re-clonotyped the PCR reads for TCRdb. The table lists approximately 74,000 clones, around 14% of them singletons. The sequenced material came from blood. The receptors here all came from a male donor with papillary thyroid cancer or a benign thyroid nodule (not recorded which). Some clones in this sample may be carry-over from other donors' samples.

This clone was seen a few times. The V call is TRBV6-1, the J call TRBJ1-5; D is ambiguous. The CDR3 runs 14 residues. Deletions cut 8 bases from V and 11 bases from J, with 22 bases between. Germline V gene lookup returns CDR1 MNHNS and CDR2 SASEGT. The DNA for the CDR3 is TGTGCCAGCCGACAAGGCGATGGCAATAAGACCCAGCATTTT. It specifies CASRQGDGNKTQHF.

For this clone: Since a much larger clone is just one base distant, this may be a read error. The chain combines TRBV2 with TRBJ2-3; the match to TRBD1 covers 12 bases. After removal of 6 bases from V and 4 bases from J, the junction contained 5 bases not matched to a gene. Looked up from germline, CDR1 is SNHLY and CDR2 is FYNNEI. The CDR3 covers 15 residues. CDR3 in DNA: TGTGCCAGCAGCCGGGACAGGGGGCAGTCAGATACGCAGTATTTT. This sequence encodes CASSRDRGQSDTQYF.

This clone was recorded a few times. The chain carries TRBV5-5 and TRBJ2-7; perhaps D is TRBD1 or TRBD2 (5 bases each). V was clipped by 5 bases and J by 4 bases, with 10 bases between them. The CDR3 length is 12 residues. In germline, CDR1 is SGHKS, CDR2 YYEKEE (reference sequence). The CDR3 is CASSPWGYEQYF. As DNA, the CDR3 is TGTGCCAGCAGTCCCTGGGGGTACGAGCAGTACTTC.

This chain links TRBV20-1 with TRBJ2-1; the D gene is possibly TRBD2 (5 bases). CDR1 and CDR2 from the germline V gene are DFQATT and SNEGSKA (reference sequence). The germline V and J ends were trimmed by 4 bases and 9 bases, with 22 bases remaining between them. The CDR3 contains 15 residues. The CDR3 loop reads CSAIDPTRGNSEQFF. The CDR3 DNA reads TGCAGTGCTATAGACCCGACCAGAGGGAATAGTGAGCAGTTCTTC.

This clone was picked up a small number of times. CDR3 coding DNA: TGTGCCAGCAGTTTCGCAGGGTTGGTCGAGCAGTACTTC. This sequence encodes CASSFAGLVEQYF. The gene calls are TRBV28 and TRBJ2-7, with D possibly being TRBD1 (5 bases). V shed 3 bases and J shed 6 bases, with 12 bases lying between them. Germline CDR1 MDHEN, CDR2 SYDVKM. CDR3 length equals 13 residues.

Relative to its sample, this clone is medium-sized. The J gene is TRBJ1-3, the V gene TRBV12-3 or TRBV12-4, with D uncertain. CDR3 length: 12 residues. Trimming took off 7 bases at V and 0 bases at J, with 4 bases between the two ends. The CDR3 here is CASTRSGNTIYF. The CDR3 bases are TGTGCCAGCACCCGCTCTGGAAACACCATATATTTT.

This clone appeared once. The V gene is TRBV3-1, the J gene TRBJ2-5, with D unresolved. The germline CDR1 and CDR2 sequences are LGHDT and YNNKEL (reference sequence). The V and J ends lost 4 bases and 1 base respectively, with 13 bases between them. The CDR3 is made up of 15 amino acids. The CDR3: CASSRTPGTQETQYF. The CDR3 nucleotides read TGTGCCAGCAGCCGGACGCCTGGCACCCAAGAGACCCAGTACTTC.

This clone was observed at least ten times. This chain joins TRBV6-1 and TRBJ2-2; perhaps TRBD2 as D (6 bases). Germline values: CDR1 MNHNS, CDR2 SASEGT. V was clipped by 7 bases and J by 1 base, with 16 bases between them. The CDR3 totals 16 residues. The CDR3 reads CASTPAAGLNTGELFF. The CDR3 DNA sequence: TGTGCCAGCACCCCAGCTGCGGGACTGAACACCGGGGAGCTGTTTTTT.

The V and J genes are TRBV5-1 and TRBJ1-1; D is unclear. The V and J ends lost 5 bases and 4 bases respectively, with 15 bases between them. CDR1 and CDR2 (germline): SGHRS, YFSETQ. This CDR3 has 14 residues. CDR3 loop: CASRHRYKVTEAFF. The CDR3 nucleotides are TGCGCCAGCAGGCACCGGTATAAGGTCACTGAAGCTTTCTTT.

This clone was found many times. V usage is TRBV30 and J usage is TRBJ2-1, with a possible D match to TRBD1 (6 bases). This CDR3 comprises 16 residues. The germline CDR1 and CDR2 sequences are GTSNPN and SVGIG (reference sequence). Trimming stripped 0 bases from V and 4 bases from J, with 16 bases between. The DNA of the CDR3 is TGTGCCTGGAGTGTATCAGGCAGGGGAGTTTACAATGAGCAGTTCTTC. It yields the protein CAWSVSGRGVYNEQFF. Combining the CDR3 with reference TRBV30 and TRBJ2-1 gives the whole variable domain SQTIHQWPATLVQPVGSPLSLECTVEGTSNPNLYWYRQAAGRGLQLLFYSVGIGQISSEVPQNLSASRPQDRQFILSSKKLLLSDSGFYLCAWSVSGRGVYNEQFFGPGTRLTVL.

This clone qualifies as medium-sized. The chain recombines TRBV20-1 with TRBJ2-7; 8 bases match TRBD1. Trimming took 5 bases from V and 3 from J; bases not matched to a gene: 6. The CDR3 totals 13 residues. From germline, CDR1 is DFQATT and CDR2 SNEGSKA (reference sequence). CDR3 nucleotides: TGCAGTGCTCCAGACAGGGGTAGCTACGAGCAGTACGTC. Translating gives CSAPDRGSYEQYV.

The table lists this clone with many counts. This rearrangement joins TRBV11-1 to TRBJ2-2; 8 nucleotides agree with TRBD1. The CDR3 totals 16 residues. Unmatched junction bases numbered 8, after V lost 5 bases and J lost 3 bases. CDR1 and CDR2 (germline): SGHAT, FQDESV (reference sequence). CDR3 nucleotide sequence: TGTGCCAGCAGCCCCGGGACAGGTCGGTACACCGGGGAGCTGTTTTTT. It translates to CASSPGTGRYTGELFF.

The gene calls are TRBV19 and TRBJ1-5; the D gene is possibly TRBD1 (6 bases). The germline gives CDR1 LNHDA, CDR2 SQIVND (reference sequence). This CDR3 has 17 residues. The V end was cut by 6 bases, the J end by 3 bases, with 21 bases between. The CDR3 sequence is CASSPDRTRNVNQPQHF. CDR3 in DNA: TGTGCCAGTAGCCCCGACAGGACGCGGAATGTCAATCAGCCCCAGCATTTT. Full variable domain (outside the CDR3, taken from reference TRBV19 and TRBJ1-5): DGGITQSPKYLFRKEGQNVTLSCEQNLNHDAMYWYRQDPGQGLRLIYYSQIVNDFQKGDIAEGYSVSREKKESFPLTVTSAQKNPTAFYLCASSPDRTRNVNQPQHFGDGTRLSIL.

This clone was counted ten times or more. The CDR3 loop reads CASSIRPGARKSSYNSPLHF. The DNA for the CDR3 is TGTGCCAGTAGTATCCGGCCCGGGGCCCGAAAAAGCTCCTATAATTCACCCCTCCACTTT. The rearrangement uses TRBV19 and TRBJ1-6, with TRBD1 as a possible D gene (5 bases). The germline V gene has CDR1 LNHDA and CDR2 SQIVND (reference sequence). With 3 bases removed from V and 0 bases from J, the gap between germline ends came to 21 bases. This CDR3 spans 20 amino acids.

This clone appeared a few times. One end of the junction varies from germline; a read error may be responsible. V gene TRBV6-2 or TRBV6-3 combines with J gene TRBJ1-1; TRBD1 is a possible D gene (6 bases). CDR1 is MNHEY, CDR2 SVGEGT, per germline. The CDR3 runs to 15 residues. The CDR3 DNA reads TGCGCCAGCAGTCTGGGGGCAAGTGTGAACACTGAAGCTTTCTTT. As protein: CASSLGASVNTEAFF.

This clone was recorded many times. CDR3 coding DNA: TGTGCCAGCAGAACTGGGGGACAGCCCCAGCATTTT. Residues: CASRTGGQPQHF. This sequence joins TRBV28 and TRBJ1-5, with a weak D call TRBD1 (5 bases). V was pared by 6 bases and J by 7 bases, with 10 bases between. The CDR3 covers 12 residues. CDR1 MDHEN and CDR2 SYDVKM come from the germline V gene. The full variable domain, with the rest looked up from reference TRBV28 and TRBJ1-5, is DVKVTQSSRYLVKRTGEKVFLECVQDMDHENMFWYRQDPGLGLRLIYFSYDVKMKEKGDIPEGYSVSREKKERFSLILESASTNQTSMYLCASRTGGQPQHFGDGTRLSIL.

This clone was counted between two and nine times. At one end, the junction sequence differs from germline, possibly due to a read error. J is TRBJ2-7 and V is TRBV6-2 or TRBV6-3, with D possibly matching TRBD1 (6 bases). In germline, CDR1 is MNHEY, CDR2 SVGEGT. The CDR3 is 16 amino acids. In nucleotides, the CDR3 is TGTGCCAGCAGTTTCAAAGGGGACATGGAAGCTTACGAGCAGTACTTT. It translates to CASSFKGDMEAYEQYF.

This clone was found many times. The rearrangement uses TRBV20-1 and TRBJ1-1; D perhaps matches TRBD1 (6 bases). V dropped 7 bases and J dropped 5 bases, with 14 bases sitting between them. This CDR3 comprises 12 residues. CDR1 and CDR2 from the germline V gene are DFQATT and SNEGSKA (reference sequence). Here the CDR3 reads CSVTGWLTEAFF. CDR3 nucleotide sequence: TGCAGTGTAACAGGGTGGTTAACTGAAGCTTTCTTT.

This clone was observed many times. This chain uses TRBV5-4 with TRBJ2-1, with a possible D match to TRBD2 (7 bases). Germline V gene data show CDR1 as SGHNT and CDR2 as YYREEE (reference sequence). The CDR3 runs to 15 residues. The CDR3: CATRGASGFMNEQFF. In DNA, the CDR3 is TGTGCAACACGGGGGGCTAGCGGATTCATGAATGAGCAGTTCTTC.

Of note for this clone: Possible read error: a much larger clone is one base away. V and J are TRBV28 and TRBJ2-4; 12 nucleotides align to TRBD2. This CDR3 contains 16 residues. The germline gives CDR1 MDHEN, CDR2 SYDVKM. V was clipped by 5 bases and J by 9 bases; unmatched bases: 11. The CDR3 sequence: CASSTPTSGRVVIQYF. CDR3 bases: TGTGCCAGCAGTACGCCGACTAGCGGGAGAGTAGTCATTCAGTACTTC.

This clone was picked up many times. The chain employs TRBV20-1 and TRBJ1-2, with D maybe TRBD1 (5 bases). Germline V CDR1 and CDR2: DFQATT, SNEGSKA (reference sequence). Deletions cut 5 bases from V and 2 bases from J, with 12 bases between. There are 13 residues in the CDR3. The CDR3: CSAWDGLNYGYTF. CDR3 coding DNA: TGCAGTGCTTGGGACGGCCTCAACTATGGCTACACCTTC.

This clone was found many times. This sequence joins TRBV25-1 and TRBJ2-1; D gene uncertain. This CDR3 region has 11 residues. V lost 6 bases, J lost 7 bases, and 7 bases lay in between. Germline V gene data show CDR1 as MGHDK and CDR2 as SYGVNS. Written as DNA, the CDR3 is TGTGCCAGCAGGAAGCTTAATGAGCAGTTCTTC. Its translation is CASRKLNEQFF.

In this sample, this clone turned up many times. The rearrangement links TRBV20-1 to TRBJ2-3; perhaps TRBD2 as D (6 bases). The germline V gene encodes CDR1 DFQATT and CDR2 SNEGSKA (reference sequence). The CDR3 extends over 12 amino acids. The CDR3 sequence: CRAGRSTDTQYF. The DNA of the CDR3 is TGCAGGGCGGGACGCAGCACAGATACGCAGTATTTT.